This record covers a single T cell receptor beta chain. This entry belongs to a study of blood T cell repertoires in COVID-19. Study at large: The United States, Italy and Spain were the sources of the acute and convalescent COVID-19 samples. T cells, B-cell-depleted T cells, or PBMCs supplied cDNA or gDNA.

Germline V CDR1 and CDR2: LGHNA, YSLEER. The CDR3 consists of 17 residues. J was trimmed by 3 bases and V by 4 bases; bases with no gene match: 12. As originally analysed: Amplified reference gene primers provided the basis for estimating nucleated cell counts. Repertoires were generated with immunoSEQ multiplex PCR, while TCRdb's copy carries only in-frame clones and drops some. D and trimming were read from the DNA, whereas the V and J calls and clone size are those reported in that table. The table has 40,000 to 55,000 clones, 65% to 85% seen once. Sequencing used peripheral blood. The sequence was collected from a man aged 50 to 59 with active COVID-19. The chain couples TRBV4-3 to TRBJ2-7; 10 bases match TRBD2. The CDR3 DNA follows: TGCGCCAGCAGCCCCGCCCTAGCGGGGGCCCTTTTCTACGAGCAGTACTTC. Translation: CASSPALAGALFYEQYF.